This T cell receptor beta chain was recovered during a study of shared clonotypes between healthy human individuals. Study-wide results and caveats: Though the depth was large, rarefaction showed that sorted-subset sequencing was incomplete. Relative to memory subsets, naive subsets generally showed larger estimated richness.

Generated by immunoSEQ multiplex PCR, the TCRdb table keeps only in-frame clones and is missing some. There are 1.4 million to 1.5 million clones in the sample; roughly 96% occur only once, and roughly 1.2% lies in the top ten. As regards this clone: What it binds is unknown.

V gave up 3 bases and J gave up 3 bases, with 15 bases separating them. Germline values: CDR1 SGHAT, CDR2 FQNNGV. The CDR3 spans 17 residues. The source of this sequence is a man aged 30 to 39 in good health. Sequenced sample: naive CD4+ T cells sorted from blood. As for subset: CD45RA+ positively selected. This rearrangement joins TRBV11-2 to TRBJ2-6; TRBD2 might be the D (7 bases). The CDR3 spells CASSFSGPQGGANVLTF. CDR3 DNA sequence: TGTGCCAGCAGCTTTAGCGGGCCACAGGGTGGGGCCAACGTCCTGACTTTC.